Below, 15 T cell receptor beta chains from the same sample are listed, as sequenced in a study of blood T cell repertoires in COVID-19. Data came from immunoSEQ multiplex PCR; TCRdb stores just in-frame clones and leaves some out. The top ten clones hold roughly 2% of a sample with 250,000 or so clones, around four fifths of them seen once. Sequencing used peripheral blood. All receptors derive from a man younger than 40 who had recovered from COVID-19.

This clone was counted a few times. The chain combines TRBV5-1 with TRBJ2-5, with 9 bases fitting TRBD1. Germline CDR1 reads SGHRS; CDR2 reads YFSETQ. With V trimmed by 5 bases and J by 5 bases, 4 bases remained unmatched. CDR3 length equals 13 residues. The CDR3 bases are TGCGCCAGCAGACAGGGGGCGAGGGAGACCCAGTACTTC. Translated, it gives CASRQGARETQYF.

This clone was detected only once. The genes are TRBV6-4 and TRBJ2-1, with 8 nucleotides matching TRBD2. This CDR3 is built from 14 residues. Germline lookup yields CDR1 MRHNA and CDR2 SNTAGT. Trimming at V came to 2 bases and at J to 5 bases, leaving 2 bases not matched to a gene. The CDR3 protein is CASSDTSGNNEQFF. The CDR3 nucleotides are TGTGCCAGCAGTGACACTAGCGGAAACAATGAGCAGTTCTTC.

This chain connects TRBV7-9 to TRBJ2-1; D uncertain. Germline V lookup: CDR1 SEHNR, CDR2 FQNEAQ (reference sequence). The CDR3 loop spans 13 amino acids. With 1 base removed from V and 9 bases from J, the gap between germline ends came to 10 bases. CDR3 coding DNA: TGTGCCAGCAGCTTAGGAAATGCGCCTGAGCAGTTCTTC. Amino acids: CASSLGNAPEQFF. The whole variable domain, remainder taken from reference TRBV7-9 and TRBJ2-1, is DTGVSQNPRHKITKRGQNVTFRCDPISEHNRLYWYRQTLGQGPEFLTYFQNEAQLEKSRLLSDRFSAERPKGSFSTLEIQRTEQGDSAMYLCASSLGNAPEQFFGPGTRLTVL.

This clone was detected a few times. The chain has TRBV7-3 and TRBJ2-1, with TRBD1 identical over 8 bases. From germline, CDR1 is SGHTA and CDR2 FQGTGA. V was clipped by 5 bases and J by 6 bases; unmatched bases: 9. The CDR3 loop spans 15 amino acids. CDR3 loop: CASSALPDRGNEQFF. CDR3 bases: TGTGCCAGCAGCGCACTACCTGACAGGGGCAATGAGCAGTTCTTC.

Here the CDR3 DNA reads TGCGCCAGCAGCCAAGATCCACCTCGGGACAGGAATGAAAAACTGTTTTTT. This sequence encodes CASSQDPPRDRNEKLFF. The V gene is TRBV4-1, the J gene TRBJ1-4, with TRBD1 matching 8 bases. Germline CDR1 MGHRA, CDR2 YSYEKL. After removal of 0 bases from V and 5 bases from J, the junction contained 8 bases not matched to a gene. The CDR3 is 17 amino acids.

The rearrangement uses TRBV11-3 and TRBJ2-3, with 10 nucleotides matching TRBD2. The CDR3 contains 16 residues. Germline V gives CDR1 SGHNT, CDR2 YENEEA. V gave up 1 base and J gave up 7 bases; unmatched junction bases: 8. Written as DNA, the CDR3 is TGTGCCAGCAGCTTAGTGAGTAGCGGGGGGCGGAATACGCAGTATTTT. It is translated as CASSLVSSGGRNTQYF.

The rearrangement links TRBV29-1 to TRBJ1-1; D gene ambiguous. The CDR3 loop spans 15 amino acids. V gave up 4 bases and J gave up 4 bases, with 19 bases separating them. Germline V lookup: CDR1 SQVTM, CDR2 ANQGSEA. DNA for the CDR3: TGCAGCGTTGGTTTGGCGGCCCTCCGGGGCACTGAAGCTTTCTTT. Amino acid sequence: CSVGLAALRGTEAFF.

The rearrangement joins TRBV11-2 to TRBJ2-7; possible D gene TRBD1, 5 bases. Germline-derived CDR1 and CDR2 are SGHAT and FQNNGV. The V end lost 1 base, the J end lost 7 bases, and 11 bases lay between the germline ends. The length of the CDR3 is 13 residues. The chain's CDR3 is CASSLARTKEQYV. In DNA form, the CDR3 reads TGTGCCAGCAGCTTAGCCCGGACAAAGGAGCAGTACGTC.

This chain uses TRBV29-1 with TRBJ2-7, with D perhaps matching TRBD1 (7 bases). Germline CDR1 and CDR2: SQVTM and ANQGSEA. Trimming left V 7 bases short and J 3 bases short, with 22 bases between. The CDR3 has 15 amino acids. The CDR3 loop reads CSAKGGQGGSYEQYF. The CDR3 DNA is TGCAGCGCTAAGGGGGGCCAAGGGGGCAGCTACGAGCAGTACTTC.

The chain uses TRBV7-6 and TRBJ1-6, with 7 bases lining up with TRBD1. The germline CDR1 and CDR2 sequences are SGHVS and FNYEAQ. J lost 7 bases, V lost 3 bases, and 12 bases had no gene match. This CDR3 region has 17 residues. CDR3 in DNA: TGTGCCAGCAGCTTGGGATGGGTGAGGGGGCGGAATTCACCCCTCCACTTT. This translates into CASSLGWVRGRNSPLHF.

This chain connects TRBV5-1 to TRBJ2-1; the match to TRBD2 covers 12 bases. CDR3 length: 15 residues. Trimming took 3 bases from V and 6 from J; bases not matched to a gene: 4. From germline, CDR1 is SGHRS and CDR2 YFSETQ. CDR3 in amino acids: CASSSGLAGPNEQFF. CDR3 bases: TGCGCCAGCAGCTCCGGACTAGCGGGGCCCAATGAGCAGTTCTTC.

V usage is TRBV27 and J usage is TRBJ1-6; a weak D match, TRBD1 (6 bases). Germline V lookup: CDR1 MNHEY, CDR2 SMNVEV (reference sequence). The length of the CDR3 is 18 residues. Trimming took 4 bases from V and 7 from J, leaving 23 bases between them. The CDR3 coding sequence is TGTGCCAGCAGTTCCATCCGAGCCTTACAGGGTCTCAATTCACCCCTCCACTTT. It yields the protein CASSSIRALQGLNSPLHF.

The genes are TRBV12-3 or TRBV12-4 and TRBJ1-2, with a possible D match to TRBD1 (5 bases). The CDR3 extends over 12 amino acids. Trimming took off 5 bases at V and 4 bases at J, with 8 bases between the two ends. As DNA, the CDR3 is TGTGCCAGCAGTGCAGGGATCTATGGCTACACCTTC. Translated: CASSAGIYGYTF.

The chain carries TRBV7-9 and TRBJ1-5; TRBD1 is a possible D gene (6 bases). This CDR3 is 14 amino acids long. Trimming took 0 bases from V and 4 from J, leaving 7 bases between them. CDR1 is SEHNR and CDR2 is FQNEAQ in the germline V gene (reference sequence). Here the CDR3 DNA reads TGTGCCAGCAGCTTAGCGGGGGCAAATCAGCCCCAGCATTTT. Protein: CASSLAGANQPQHF.

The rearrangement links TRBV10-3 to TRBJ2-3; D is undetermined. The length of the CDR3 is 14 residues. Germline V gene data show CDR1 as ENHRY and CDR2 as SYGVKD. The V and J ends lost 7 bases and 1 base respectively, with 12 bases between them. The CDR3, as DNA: TGTGCCATCACGCCCTCCCCGGGCACAGATACGCAGTATTTT. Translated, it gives CAITPSPGTDTQYF.